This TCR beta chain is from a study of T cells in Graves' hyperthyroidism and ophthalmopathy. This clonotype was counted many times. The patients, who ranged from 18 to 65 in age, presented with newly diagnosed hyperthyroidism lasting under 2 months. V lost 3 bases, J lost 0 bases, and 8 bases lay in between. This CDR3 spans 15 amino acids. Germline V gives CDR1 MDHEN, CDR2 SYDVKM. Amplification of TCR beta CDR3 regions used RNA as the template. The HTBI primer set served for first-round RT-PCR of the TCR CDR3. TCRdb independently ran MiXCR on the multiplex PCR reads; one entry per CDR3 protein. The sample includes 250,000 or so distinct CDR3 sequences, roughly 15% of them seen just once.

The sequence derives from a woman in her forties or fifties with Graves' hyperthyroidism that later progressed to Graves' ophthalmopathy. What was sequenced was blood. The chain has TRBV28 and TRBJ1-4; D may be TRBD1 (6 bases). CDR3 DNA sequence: TGTGCCAGCAGTTTGGAGGGGGCAACTAATGAAAAACTGTTTTTT. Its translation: CASSLEGATNEKLFF.